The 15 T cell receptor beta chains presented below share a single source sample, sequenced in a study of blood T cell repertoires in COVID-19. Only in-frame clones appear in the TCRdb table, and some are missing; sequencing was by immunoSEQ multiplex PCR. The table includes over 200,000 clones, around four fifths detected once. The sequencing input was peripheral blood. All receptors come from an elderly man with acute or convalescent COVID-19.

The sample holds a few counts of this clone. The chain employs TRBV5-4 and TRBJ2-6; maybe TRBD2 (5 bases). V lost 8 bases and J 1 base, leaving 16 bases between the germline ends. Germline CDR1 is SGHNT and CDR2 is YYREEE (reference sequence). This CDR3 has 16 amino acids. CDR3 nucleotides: TGTGCCAGTCAATCACACCCGGGATCTGGGGCCAACGTCCTGACTTTC. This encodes CASQSHPGSGANVLTF.

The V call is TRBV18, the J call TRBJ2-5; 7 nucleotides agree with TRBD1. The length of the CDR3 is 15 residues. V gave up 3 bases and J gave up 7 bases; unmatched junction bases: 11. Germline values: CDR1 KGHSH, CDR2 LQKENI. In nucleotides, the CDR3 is TGTGCCAGCTCACCCGCAGACAGGGTCCGAGGGACCCAGTACTTC. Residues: CASSPADRVRGTQYF.

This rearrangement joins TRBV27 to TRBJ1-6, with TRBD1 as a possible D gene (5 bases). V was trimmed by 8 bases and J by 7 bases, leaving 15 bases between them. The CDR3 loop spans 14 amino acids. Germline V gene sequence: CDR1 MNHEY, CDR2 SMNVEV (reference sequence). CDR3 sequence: CASHVQGPNSPLHF. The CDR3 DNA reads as TGTGCCAGCCACGTCCAGGGCCCCAATTCACCCCTCCACTTT.

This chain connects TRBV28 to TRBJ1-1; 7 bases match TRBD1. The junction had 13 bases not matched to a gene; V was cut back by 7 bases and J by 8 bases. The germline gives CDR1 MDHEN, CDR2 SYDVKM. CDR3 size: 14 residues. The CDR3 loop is CASNLDRVFGEAFF. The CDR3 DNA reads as TGTGCCAGCAACCTAGACAGGGTTTTTGGCGAAGCTTTCTTT.

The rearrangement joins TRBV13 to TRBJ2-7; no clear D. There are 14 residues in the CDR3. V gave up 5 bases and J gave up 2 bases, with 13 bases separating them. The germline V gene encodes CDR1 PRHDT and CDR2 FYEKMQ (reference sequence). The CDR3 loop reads CASSPRVSPYEQYF. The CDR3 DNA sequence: TGTGCCAGCAGCCCCCGGGTGAGCCCCTACGAGCAGTACTTC.

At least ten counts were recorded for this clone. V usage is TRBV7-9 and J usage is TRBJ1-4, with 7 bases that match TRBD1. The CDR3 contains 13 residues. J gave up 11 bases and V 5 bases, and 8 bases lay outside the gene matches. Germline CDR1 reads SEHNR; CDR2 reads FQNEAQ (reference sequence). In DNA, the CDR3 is TGTGCCAGCAGCACCAGACAGGGTGAGAAACTGTTTTTT. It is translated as CASSTRQGEKLFF.

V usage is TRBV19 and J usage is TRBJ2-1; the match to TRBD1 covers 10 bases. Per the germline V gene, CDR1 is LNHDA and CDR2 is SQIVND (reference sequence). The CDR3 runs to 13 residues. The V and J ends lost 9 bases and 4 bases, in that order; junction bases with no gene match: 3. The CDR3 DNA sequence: TGTGCCAGCCGGGACAGGGGATACAATGAGCAGTTCTTC. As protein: CASRDRGYNEQFF. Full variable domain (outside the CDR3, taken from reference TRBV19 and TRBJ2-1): DGGITQSPKYLFRKEGQNVTLSCEQNLNHDAMYWYRQDPGQGLRLIYYSQIVNDFQKGDIAEGYSVSREKKESFPLTVTSAQKNPTAFYLCASRDRGYNEQFFGPGTRLTVL.

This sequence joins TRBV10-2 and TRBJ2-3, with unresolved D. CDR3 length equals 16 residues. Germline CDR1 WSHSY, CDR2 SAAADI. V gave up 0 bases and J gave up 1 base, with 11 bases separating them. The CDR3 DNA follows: TGCGCCAGCAGTGAGTCGTTCCAGGTCCGCACAGATACGCAGTATTTT. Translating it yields CASSESFQVRTDTQYF.

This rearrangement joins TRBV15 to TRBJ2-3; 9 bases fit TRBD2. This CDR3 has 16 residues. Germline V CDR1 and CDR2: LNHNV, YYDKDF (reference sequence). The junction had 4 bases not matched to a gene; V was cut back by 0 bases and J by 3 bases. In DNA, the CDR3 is TGTGCCACCAGCAGAGAGCCTAGCGGGATAACAGATACGCAGTATTTT. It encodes CATSREPSGITDTQYF.

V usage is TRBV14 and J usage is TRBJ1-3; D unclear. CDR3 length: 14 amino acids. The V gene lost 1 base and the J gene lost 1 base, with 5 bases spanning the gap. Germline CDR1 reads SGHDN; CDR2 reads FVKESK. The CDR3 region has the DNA TGTGCCAGCAGCCAAGCACTTTCTGGAAACACCATATATTTT. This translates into CASSQALSGNTIYF.

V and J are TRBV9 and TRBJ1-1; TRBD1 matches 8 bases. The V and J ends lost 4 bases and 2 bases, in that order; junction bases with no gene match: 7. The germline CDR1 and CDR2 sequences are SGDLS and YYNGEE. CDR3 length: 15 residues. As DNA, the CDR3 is TGTGCCAGCAGCTCAACGACAGGGGTAAACACTGAAGCTTTCTTT. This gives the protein CASSSTTGVNTEAFF.

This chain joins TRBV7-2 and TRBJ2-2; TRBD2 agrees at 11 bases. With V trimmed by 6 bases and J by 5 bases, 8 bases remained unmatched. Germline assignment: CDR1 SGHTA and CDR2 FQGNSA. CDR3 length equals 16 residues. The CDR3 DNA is TGTGCCAGCAGGCGAACTAGCGGGAGAGATACCGGGGAGCTGTTTTTT. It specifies CASRRTSGRDTGELFF.

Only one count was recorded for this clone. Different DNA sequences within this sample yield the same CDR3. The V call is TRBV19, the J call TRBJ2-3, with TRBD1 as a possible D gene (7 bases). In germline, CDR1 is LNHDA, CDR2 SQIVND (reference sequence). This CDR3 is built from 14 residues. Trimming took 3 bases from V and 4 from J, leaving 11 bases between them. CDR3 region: CASSIGRGADTQYF. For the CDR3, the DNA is TGTGCCAGTAGTATCGGCAGGGGGGCAGATACGCAGTATTTT.

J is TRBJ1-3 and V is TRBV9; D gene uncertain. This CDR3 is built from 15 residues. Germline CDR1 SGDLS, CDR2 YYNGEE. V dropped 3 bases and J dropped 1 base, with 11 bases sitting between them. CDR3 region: CASSAHTPSGNTIYF. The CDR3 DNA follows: TGTGCCAGCAGCGCTCACACGCCATCTGGAAACACCATATATTTT.

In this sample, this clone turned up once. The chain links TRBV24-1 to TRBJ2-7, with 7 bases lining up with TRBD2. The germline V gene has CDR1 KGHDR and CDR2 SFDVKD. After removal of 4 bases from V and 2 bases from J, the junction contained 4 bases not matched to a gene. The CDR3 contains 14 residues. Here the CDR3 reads CATSDPGRTYEQYF. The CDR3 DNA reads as TGTGCCACCAGTGACCCCGGGAGGACCTACGAGCAGTACTTC.